This T cell receptor (beta chain) stems from a study of shared clonotypes between healthy human individuals. Authors' data handling: ImmunoSEQ output held junction-only sequences without quality scores, so filtering differed. Generated by immunoSEQ multiplex PCR, the TCRdb table keeps only in-frame clones and is missing some. D and trimming were read from the DNA, whereas the V and J calls and clone size are those reported in that table. Among about 700,000 clones, 92% were seen once, and the ten largest hold about 24%. Naivety among CD8 cells was defined by CD45RO negativity and positive CCR7 selection, thereby excluding terminally differentiated effector memory CD45RA+ cells. There were only Caucasian adults among the donors, and all lived in Nashville, Tennessee. Details on this clone: No antigen is known for it.

Study-wide points: As a rule, naive subsets had a larger estimated richness than memory subsets. Shared clonotypes across all four donors exceeded non-shared ones in generation probability.

CDR1 WSHSY and CDR2 SAAADI come from the germline V gene. Trimming took off 0 bases at V and 5 bases at J, with 19 bases between the two ends. CDR3 length: 17 residues. This chain connects TRBV10-2 to TRBJ2-5; perhaps D is TRBD1 or TRBD2 (6 bases each). Input material: naive CD8+ T cells sorted from blood. The source is a man younger than 40 in good health. The CDR3 bases are TGCGCCAGCAGTGAGTCTTCTCGGGGGCCCCCGGGGGAGACCCAGTACTTC. Protein: CASSESSRGPPGETQYF.